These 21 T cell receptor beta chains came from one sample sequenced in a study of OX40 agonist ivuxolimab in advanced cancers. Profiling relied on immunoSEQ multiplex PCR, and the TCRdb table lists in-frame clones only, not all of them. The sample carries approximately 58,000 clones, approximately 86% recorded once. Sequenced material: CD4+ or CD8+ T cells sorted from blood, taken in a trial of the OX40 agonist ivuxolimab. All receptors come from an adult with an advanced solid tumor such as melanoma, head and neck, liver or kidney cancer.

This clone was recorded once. This CDR3 reads CASRVSGTRQETQYF. The CDR3 region has the DNA TGCGCCAGCAGGGTCAGCGGGACCCGTCAAGAGACCCAGTACTTC. V and J are TRBV4-1 and TRBJ2-5; 7 nucleotides line up with TRBD2. V lost 6 bases to trimming and J lost 2 bases; unmatched junction nucleotides: 9. CDR3 length: 15 amino acids. Germline CDR1 reads MGHRA; CDR2 reads YSYEKL.

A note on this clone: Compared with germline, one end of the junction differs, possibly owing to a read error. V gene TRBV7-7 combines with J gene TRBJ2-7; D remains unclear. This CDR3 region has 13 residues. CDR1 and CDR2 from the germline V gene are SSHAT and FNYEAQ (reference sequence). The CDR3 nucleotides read TGTGCTAGCAGCTTGTTCGAAGATTACGAGCAGTACTTC. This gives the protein CASSLFEDYEQYF.

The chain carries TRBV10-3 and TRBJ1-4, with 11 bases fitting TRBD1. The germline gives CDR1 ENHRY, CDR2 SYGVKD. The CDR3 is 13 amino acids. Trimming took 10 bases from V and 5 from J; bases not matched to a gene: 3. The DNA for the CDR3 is TGTGCCACGGGACAGGGGGAAAATGAAAAACTGTTTTTT. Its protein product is CATGQGENEKLFF.

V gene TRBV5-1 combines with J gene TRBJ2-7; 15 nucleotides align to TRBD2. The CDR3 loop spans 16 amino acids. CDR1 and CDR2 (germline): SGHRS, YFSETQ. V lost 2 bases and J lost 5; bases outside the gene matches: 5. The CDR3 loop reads CASSLGTSGRLNEQYF. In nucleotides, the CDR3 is TGCGCCAGCAGCTTAGGGACTAGCGGGAGGCTGAACGAGCAGTACTTC.

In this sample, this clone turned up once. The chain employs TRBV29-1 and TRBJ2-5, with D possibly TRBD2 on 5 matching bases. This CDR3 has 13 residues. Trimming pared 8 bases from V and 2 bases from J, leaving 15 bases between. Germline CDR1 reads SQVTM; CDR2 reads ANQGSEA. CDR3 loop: CSLGPGKQETQYF. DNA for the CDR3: TGCAGCTTAGGTCCCGGGAAACAAGAGACCCAGTACTTC. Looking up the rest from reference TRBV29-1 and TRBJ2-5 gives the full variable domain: SAVISQKPSRDICQRGTSLTIQCQVDSQVTMMFWYRQQPGQSLTLIATANQGSEATYESGFVIDKFPISRPNLTFSTLTVSNMSPEDSSIYLCSLGPGKQETQYFGPGTRLLVL.

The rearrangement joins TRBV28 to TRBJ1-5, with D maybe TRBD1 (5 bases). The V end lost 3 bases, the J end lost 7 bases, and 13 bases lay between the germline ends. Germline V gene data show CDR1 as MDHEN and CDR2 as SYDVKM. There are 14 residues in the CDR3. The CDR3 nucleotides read TGTGCCAGCAGTTTCGGGGGGTTTCGGCAGCCCCAGCATTTT. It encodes CASSFGGFRQPQHF.

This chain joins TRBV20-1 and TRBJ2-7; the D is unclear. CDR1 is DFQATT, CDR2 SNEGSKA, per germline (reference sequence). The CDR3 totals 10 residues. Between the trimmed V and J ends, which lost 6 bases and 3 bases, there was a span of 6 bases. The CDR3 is CSAGRYEQYF. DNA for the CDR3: TGCAGTGCCGGACGCTACGAGCAGTACTTC.

The CDR3 loop reads CASSPPGREVYNEQFF. The DNA of the CDR3 is TGTGCCAGCTCACCACCGGGGCGGGAGGTCTACAATGAGCAGTTCTTC. The chain carries TRBV18 and TRBJ2-1, with 8 bases that match TRBD2. This CDR3 comprises 16 residues. With 0 bases clipped from V and 3 bases from J, the junction kept 4 bases outside the gene matches. CDR1 KGHSH and CDR2 LQKENI come from the germline V gene.

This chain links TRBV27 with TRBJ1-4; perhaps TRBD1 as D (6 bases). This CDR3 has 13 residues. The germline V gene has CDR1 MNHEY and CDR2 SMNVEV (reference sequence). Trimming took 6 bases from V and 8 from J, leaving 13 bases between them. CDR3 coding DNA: TGTGCCAGCAGGCCCATAGGACAGGAAAAACTGTTTTTT. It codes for CASRPIGQEKLFF. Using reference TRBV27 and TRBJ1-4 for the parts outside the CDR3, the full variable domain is EAQVTQNPRYLITVTGKKLTVTCSQNMNHEYMSWYRQDPGLGLRQIYYSMNVEVTDKGDVPEGYKVSRKEKRNFPLILESPSPNQTSLYFCASRPIGQEKLFFGSGTQLSVL.

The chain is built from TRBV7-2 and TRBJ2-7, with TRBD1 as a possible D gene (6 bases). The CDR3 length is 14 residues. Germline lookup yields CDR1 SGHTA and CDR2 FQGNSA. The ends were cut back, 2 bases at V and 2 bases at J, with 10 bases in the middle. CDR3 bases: TGTGCCAGCAGCTTAAGCAGGGGTACCTACGAGCAGTACTTC. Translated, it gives CASSLSRGTYEQYF. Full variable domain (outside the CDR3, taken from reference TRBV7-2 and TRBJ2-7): GAGVSQSPSNKVTEKGKDVELRCDPISGHTALYWYRQSLGQGLEFLIYFQGNSAPDKSGLPSDRFSAERTGGSVSTLTIQRTQQEDSAVYLCASSLSRGTYEQYFGPGTRLTVT.

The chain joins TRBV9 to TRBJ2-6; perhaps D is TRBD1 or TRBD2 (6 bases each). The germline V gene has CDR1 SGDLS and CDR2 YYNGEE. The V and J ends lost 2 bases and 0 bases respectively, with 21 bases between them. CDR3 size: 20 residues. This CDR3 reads CASSVSKGGQRLSGANVLTF. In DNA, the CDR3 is TGTGCCAGCAGCGTCTCAAAGGGGGGCCAGAGGCTCTCTGGGGCCAACGTCCTGACTTTC. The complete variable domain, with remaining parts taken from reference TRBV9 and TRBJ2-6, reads DSGVTQTPKHLITATGQRVTLRCSPRSGDLSVYWYQQSLDQGLQFLIQYYNGEERAKGNILERFSAQQFPDLHSELNLSSLELGDSALYFCASSVSKGGQRLSGANVLTFGAGSRLTVL.

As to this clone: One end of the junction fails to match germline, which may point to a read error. In nucleotides, the CDR3 is TGTGCCAGCAGATGGGGCCCTCTTCAGTCCCAGCATTTT. Amino acid sequence: CASRWGPLQSQHF. The chain recombines TRBV28 with TRBJ1-5; D may be TRBD1 (5 bases). Germline V lookup: CDR1 MDHEN, CDR2 SYDVKM. The CDR3 covers 13 residues.

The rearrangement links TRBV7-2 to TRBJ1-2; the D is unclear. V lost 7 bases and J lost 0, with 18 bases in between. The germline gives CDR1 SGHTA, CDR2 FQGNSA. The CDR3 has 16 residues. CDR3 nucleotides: TGTGCCAGCAAACCACTCCCCCAACAGACTAACTATGGCTACACCTTC. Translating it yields CASKPLPQQTNYGYTF.

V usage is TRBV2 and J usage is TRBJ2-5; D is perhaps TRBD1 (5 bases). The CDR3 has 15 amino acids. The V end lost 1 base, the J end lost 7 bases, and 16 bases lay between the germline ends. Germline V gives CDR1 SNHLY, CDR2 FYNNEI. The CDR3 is CASSEDRVQVGTQYF. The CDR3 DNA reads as TGTGCCAGCAGTGAAGACAGAGTACAGGTTGGGACCCAGTACTTC. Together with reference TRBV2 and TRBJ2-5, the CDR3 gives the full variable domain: EPEVTQTPSHQVTQMGQEVILRCVPISNHLYFYWYRQILGQKVEFLVSFYNNEISEKSEIFDDQFSVERPDGSNFTLKIRSTKLEDSAMYFCASSEDRVQVGTQYFGPGTRLLVL.

The CDR3 sequence is CASSKRMKDIPYEQYF. The CDR3 nucleotides read TGTGCCAGCAGCAAACGGATGAAGGACATCCCCTACGAGCAGTACTTC. The rearrangement uses TRBV21-1 and TRBJ2-7; the listed D gene, TRBD1, was not tested against the DNA. TRBV21-1 represents a pseudogene. The CDR3 has 16 residues.

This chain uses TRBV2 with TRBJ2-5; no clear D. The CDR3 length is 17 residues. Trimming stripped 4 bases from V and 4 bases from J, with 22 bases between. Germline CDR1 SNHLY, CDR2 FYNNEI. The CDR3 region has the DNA TGTGCCAGCAGTGTTGCGTGGGGTAAGGGCACAAGAGAGACCCAGTACTTC. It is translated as CASSVAWGKGTRETQYF.

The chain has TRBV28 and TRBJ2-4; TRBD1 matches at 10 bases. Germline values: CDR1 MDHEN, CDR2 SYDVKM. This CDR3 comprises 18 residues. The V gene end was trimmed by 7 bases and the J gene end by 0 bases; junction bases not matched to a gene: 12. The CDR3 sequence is CASKTGGNAALAKNIQYF. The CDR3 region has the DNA TGTGCCAGCAAGACAGGGGGCAATGCGGCCTTAGCCAAAAACATTCAGTACTTC.

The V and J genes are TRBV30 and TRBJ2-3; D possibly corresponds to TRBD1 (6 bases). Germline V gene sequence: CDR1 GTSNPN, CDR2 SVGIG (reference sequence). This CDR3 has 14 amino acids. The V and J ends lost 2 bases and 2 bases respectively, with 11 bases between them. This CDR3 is CAWSQHRDTDTQYF. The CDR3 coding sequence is TGTGCCTGGAGTCAACACAGGGACACAGATACGCAGTATTTT. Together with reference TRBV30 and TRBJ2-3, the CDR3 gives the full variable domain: SQTIHQWPATLVQPVGSPLSLECTVEGTSNPNLYWYRQAAGRGLQLLFYSVGIGQISSEVPQNLSASRPQDRQFILSSKKLLLSDSGFYLCAWSQHRDTDTQYFGPGTRLTVL.

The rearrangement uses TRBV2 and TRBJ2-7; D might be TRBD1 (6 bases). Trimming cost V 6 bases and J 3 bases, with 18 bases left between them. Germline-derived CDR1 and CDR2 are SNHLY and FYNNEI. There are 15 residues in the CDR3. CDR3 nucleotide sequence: TGTGCCAGCAGGGATTACAGGGCCCCGGACTACGAGCAGTACTTC. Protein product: CASRDYRAPDYEQYF.

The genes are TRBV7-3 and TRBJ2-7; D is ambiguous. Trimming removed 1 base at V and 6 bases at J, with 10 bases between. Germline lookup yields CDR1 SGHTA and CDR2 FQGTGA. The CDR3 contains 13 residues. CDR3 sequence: CASSLSPSGEQYF. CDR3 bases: TGTGCCAGCAGCTTAAGCCCCTCGGGCGAGCAGTACTTC.

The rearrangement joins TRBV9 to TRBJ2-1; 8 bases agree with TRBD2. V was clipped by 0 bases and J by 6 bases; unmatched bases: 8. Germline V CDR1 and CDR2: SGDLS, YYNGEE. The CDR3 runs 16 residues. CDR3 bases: TGTGCCAGCAGCGTAGTCCCAGCGGGAGTCCCCAATGAGCAGTTCTTC. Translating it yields CASSVVPAGVPNEQFF.